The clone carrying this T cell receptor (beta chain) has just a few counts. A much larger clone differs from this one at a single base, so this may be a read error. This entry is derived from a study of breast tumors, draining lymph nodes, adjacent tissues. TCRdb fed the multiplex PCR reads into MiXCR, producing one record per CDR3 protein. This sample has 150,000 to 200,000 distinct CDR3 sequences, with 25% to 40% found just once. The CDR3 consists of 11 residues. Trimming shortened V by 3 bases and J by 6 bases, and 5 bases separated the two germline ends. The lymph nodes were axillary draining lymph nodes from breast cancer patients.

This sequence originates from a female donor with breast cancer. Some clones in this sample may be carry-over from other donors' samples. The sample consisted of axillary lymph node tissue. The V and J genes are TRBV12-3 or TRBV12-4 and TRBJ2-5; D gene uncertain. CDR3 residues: CASSFRQTQYF. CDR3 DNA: TGTGCCAGCAGTTTCCGACAGACCCAGTACTTC.